The present TCR beta chain was sequenced within a study of blood T cell repertoires in COVID-19. This CDR3 region has 13 residues. The germline CDR1 and CDR2 sequences are LGHNT and FRNRAP. V gave up 2 bases and J gave up 5 bases, with 7 bases separating them. Enrollees, roughly 18 to 89 years old, lived in approximately 25 US areas. The data were produced by immunoSEQ multiplex PCR, yet TCRdb's version contains in-frame clones alone and is incomplete. The sample lists around 380,000 clones; around 87% were seen once. The sample was PBMCs or T cells enriched from blood (not recorded which). This TCR came from a young man who had recovered from COVID-19. V is TRBV12-5 and J is TRBJ1-5; no definite D call. Here the CDR3 DNA reads TGTGCTAGTGGTTTGTACGGGGATCAGCCCCAGCATTTT. It yields the protein CASGLYGDQPQHF.